The rows below give T cell receptor beta chains drawn from one sample of a study of T-cell reconstitution after alpha-beta-depleted transplantation in children. A single record per CDR3 protein comes from TCRdb applying MiXCR to the PCR reads. The sample has roughly 500,000 distinct CDR3 sequences, around a third seen once; the top ten hold 2% to 3%. The specimen was PBMCs from the stem cell graft donor, collected from the stem cell graft. All receptors derive from a human donor who donated a stem cell graft to a child with aplastic anemia. Each CDR3 is given with its conserved first and last residue. A D gene is named only where the DNA matches it firmly. Some rows have no size entry. The others give once, few or many, or a class for an expanded clone.

j_gene	d_gene	v_gene	abundance	CDR3nt	CDR3aa
TRBJ1-5	NA	TRBV30	NA	TGTGCCTGGAGTCAAAACCCATTACCAAATCAGCCCCAGCATTTT	CAWSQNPLPNQPQHF
TRBJ2-5	TRBD1	TRBV12-5	NA	TGTGCTAGTGGCCCACCGGGACAGGGAGCGACAGAGACCCAGTACTTC	CASGPPGQGATETQYF
TRBJ2-4	TRBD2	TRBV7-9	few	TGTGCCAGCAGCTTACTGGGACTAGTAAACATTCAGTACTTC	CASSLLGLVNIQYF
TRBJ2-1	TRBD2	TRBV11-1	NA	TGTGCCAGCAGCCCGATTAGGACTAGCGGGGGGTACAATGAGCAGTTCTTC	CASSPIRTSGGYNEQFF
TRBJ2-1	TRBD1	TRBV5-6	few	TGTGCCAGCAGCTTTCTACAGGGGGGCAATGAGCAGTTCTTC	CASSFLQGGNEQFF
TRBJ1-1	TRBD1	TRBV9	NA	TGTGCCAGCAGCGTAGGGCGACAGGGGAACACTGAAGCTTTCTTT	CASSVGRQGNTEAFF
TRBJ2-7	NA	TRBV20-1	NA	TGCAGTGCTTTGGGACAGCGGGACCTCTACGAGCAGTACTTC	CSALGQRDLYEQYF
TRBJ2-2	NA	TRBV6-4	once	TGTGCCAGCTCGGCCGCGGTGAACACCGGGGAGCTGTTTTTT	CASSAAVNTGELFF
TRBJ1-2	NA	TRBV12-3/TRBV12-4	few	TGTGCCAGCAGTTCAACCCCACAGGAGCCGGGCGGCTACACCTTC	CASSSTPQEPGGYTF
TRBJ2-5	NA	TRBV3-1	NA	TGTGCCAGCAGCCAAGATATTCAGCGGAGGACCCAAGAGACCCAGTACTTC	CASSQDIQRRTQETQYF
TRBJ2-3	NA	TRBV30	NA	TGTGCCTGGAGTGTGCAGCGGAGCACAGATACGCAGTATTTT	CAWSVQRSTDTQYF
TRBJ1-5	TRBD1	TRBV6-1	NA	TGTGCCATTTCGCAGACAGGGTTTAGCAATCAGCCCCAGCATTTT	CAISQTGFSNQPQHF
TRBJ1-1	NA	TRBV29-1	NA	TGCAGCGTTGAAGGACAGCTGAACACTGAAGCTTTCTTT	CSVEGQLNTEAFF
TRBJ2-3	NA	TRBV18	few	TGTGCCAGCTCGCGGACCCCATCTGTGAGAGATACGCAGTATTTT	CASSRTPSVRDTQYF
TRBJ1-2	TRBD1	TRBV20-1	few	TGCAGTGCGATGACAGGGGGCTATGGCTACACCTTC	CSAMTGGYGYTF
TRBJ2-7	TRBD1	TRBV19	NA	TGTGCCAGTAGTTCCGGGACAGGTATCCACGAGCAGTACTTC	CASSSGTGIHEQYF
TRBJ2-6	NA	TRBV5-5	NA	TGTGCCAGCAGCCCTATCAGGAGCTCTGGGGCCAACGTCCTGACTTTC	CASSPIRSSGANVLTF
TRBJ1-2	NA	TRBV6-1	NA	TGTGCCAGCAGTAGGGGGACTGGGGTTGGCTACACCTTC	CASSRGTGVGYTF
TRBJ2-3	TRBD2	TRBV7-2	once	TGTGCCAGCAGCTTACGAGCGGGAGAGGCAGATACGCAGTATTTT	CASSLRAGEADTQYF